The text below deals with one T cell receptor beta chain. Its cognate antigen is unknown. The entry originates in a study of cytomegalovirus exposure and HLA in healthy donors. Overall study context: The 100 to 150 validation repertoires and the roughly 670 first-cohort repertoires shared a platform, a later analysis reported.

TCRdb's copy holds only in-frame clones and misses some; the assay was immunoSEQ multiplex PCR. In the table there are 150,000 to 200,000 clones, approximately 81% of which are singletons. Study-wide points: For most TCR sequences rarity was the rule, although some public TCRs occurred in many donors.

Trimming shortened V by 6 bases and J by 0 bases, and 9 bases separated the two germline ends. Germline CDR1 reads MRHNA; CDR2 reads SNTAGT. The CDR3 has 14 amino acids. The donors belonged to the approximately 120-subject validation cohort, separate from the approximately 670-subject first cohort. The source material was PBMCs. This chain uses TRBV6-4 with TRBJ1-5, with no clear D. This clonotype was obtained from a man younger than 35 in good health and CMV-seropositive. The DNA for the CDR3 is TGTGCCAGCAGCCCAGTATATAGCAATCAGCCCCAGCATTTT. Protein: CASSPVYSNQPQHF.